This T cell receptor (beta chain) was sequenced during a study of OX40 agonist ivuxolimab in advanced cancers. Broader study findings: CD8+ T cells averaged more expanded clones than CD4+.

The germline V and J ends were trimmed by 0 bases and 11 bases, with 19 bases remaining between them. The CDR3 covers 15 residues. Germline V gene lookup returns CDR1 SGHVS and CDR2 FQNEAQ. Comment on this clone: Its antigen is unknown.

The assay was immunoSEQ multiplex PCR, and TCRdb's table has in-frame clones only and misses some. The repertoire holds 70,000 or so clones, with roughly 85% as singletons. The V and J genes are TRBV7-8 and TRBJ1-2; tentative D call: TRBD1 (5 bases). The source of this sequence is an adult with an advanced solid tumor such as melanoma, head and neck, liver or kidney cancer. The specimen comprised CD4+ or CD8+ T cells sorted from blood, sampled in a trial of the OX40 agonist ivuxolimab. The CDR3 DNA is TGTGCCAGCAGCTTAGCGACCGGGACGGGGGTTGAGTACACCTTC. Translated, it gives CASSLATGTGVEYTF.